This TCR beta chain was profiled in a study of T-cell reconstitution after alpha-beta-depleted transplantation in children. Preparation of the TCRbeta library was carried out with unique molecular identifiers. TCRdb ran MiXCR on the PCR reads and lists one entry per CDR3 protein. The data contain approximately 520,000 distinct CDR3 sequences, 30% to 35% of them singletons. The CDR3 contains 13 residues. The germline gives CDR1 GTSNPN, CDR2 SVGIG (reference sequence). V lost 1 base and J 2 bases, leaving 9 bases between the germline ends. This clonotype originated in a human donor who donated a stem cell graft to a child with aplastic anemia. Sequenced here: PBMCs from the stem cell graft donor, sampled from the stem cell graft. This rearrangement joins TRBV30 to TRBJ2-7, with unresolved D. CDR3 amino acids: CAWSETRTYEQYF. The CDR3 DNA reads TGTGCCTGGAGTGAGACAAGGACCTACGAGCAGTACTTC.